This T cell receptor beta chain is from a study of T cell repertoires in cytomegalovirus infection (dated by TCRdb to the late 2010s). Regarding the study in general: Donor HLA type was relevant to the analysis, as public TCR beta signatures indicated carriage of CMV infection together with the matching HLA type.

The germline V gene sets CDR1 to SGHTA and CDR2 to FQGNSA. Trimming removed 6 bases from V and 2 bases from J, leaving 14 bases between the germline ends. From the cysteine through the phenylalanine, the CDR3 covers 15 amino acids. CDR3 DNA is the only sequence kept; it has 45 bases, read in frame from the first base. The full study reports these points: In the ex vivo response, HLA-C-restricted CMV-specific TCR beta clonotypes were dominant, and in two of eight donors the single most frequent clonotype came from this HLA-C-restricted group. In both this cohort and an independent cohort of several hundred donors, the cumulative frequency of public TCR beta family members distinguished carriers of CMV infection plus the relevant HLA type.

Sequenced on an Illumina HiSeq 1500. The public reads were run again by TCRdb, first through fastp at Q25 and then through MiXCR, and only productive beta chains were kept. Each CDR3 protein gets just one entry, which takes the most common genes and DNA from the rows behind it. For this sample there are over 200,000 distinct CDR3 sequences; roughly 13% appear just once. Together, the top ten hold 8.8% of the sample. There are many counts of this clonotype. Its antigen remains unidentified. Nothing much larger sits one base from this clone, and base qualities are not available. Here the chain combines TRBV7-2 and TRBJ2-1; TRBD1 is a weak D gene call, 6 bases matching. The TCR comes from a human donor in good health (CMV status not recorded). Some clones in this sample may be carry-over from other donors' samples. Sequencing used PBMCs. The DNA reads TGTGCCAGCAGGTTCACAGGGAACCCCTACAATGAGCAGTTCTTC. Its amino acids are CASRFTGNPYNEQFF.